Shown below are 9 T cell receptor beta chains from a single sample sequenced in a study of beta chain features in type 1 diabetes. Every isolated RNA sample was fully reverse transcribed, so sequencing captured expressed TCRB transcripts. Method: immunoSEQ multiplex PCR; TCRdb's copy keeps in-frame clones and lacks some. Of 35,000 to 50,000 clones in the sample, 50% were seen once. Sample: stem cell memory CD4+ T cells from blood. Receptors were obtained from a woman aged 25 to 45 in good health.

The V gene is TRBV28, the J gene TRBJ2-1; D gene uncertain. Germline V gene lookup returns CDR1 MDHEN and CDR2 SYDVKM. Trimming shortened V by 10 bases and J by 1 base, and 14 bases separated the two germline ends. The CDR3 sequence is 14 residues long. CDR3 coding DNA: TGTGCCACCAAGACGACTTTTTCCTACAATGAGCAGTTCTTC. Residues: CATKTTFSYNEQFF. Full variable domain (remainder filled in from reference TRBV28 and TRBJ2-1): DVKVTQSSRYLVKRTGEKVFLECVQDMDHENMFWYRQDPGLGLRLIYFSYDVKMKEKGDIPEGYSVSREKKERFSLILESASTNQTSMYLCATKTTFSYNEQFFGPGTRLTVL.

The V call is TRBV28, the J call TRBJ2-7; tentative D call: TRBD1 (6 bases). Trimming left V 8 bases short and J 0 bases short, with 17 bases between. The CDR3 covers 15 residues. CDR1 and CDR2 (germline): MDHEN, SYDVKM. The CDR3 DNA is TGTGCCAGCTGTGGGGCCCAGGGGCTCTCCTACGAGCAGTACTTC. Translated: CASCGAQGLSYEQYF.

The genes are TRBV5-1 and TRBJ2-7, with TRBD1 identical over 7 bases. The CDR3 has 16 residues. Germline loops: CDR1 SGHRS, CDR2 YFSETQ. V lost 4 bases and J lost 1; bases outside the gene matches: 11. The CDR3 region is CASSPEGTATSYEQYF. The CDR3, as DNA: TGCGCCAGCAGCCCGGAAGGGACAGCGACATCCTACGAGCAGTACTTC.

The chain has TRBV19 and TRBJ1-1; maybe TRBD1 (5 bases). The V end was cut by 5 bases, the J end by 4 bases, with 11 bases between. Per germline, CDR1 LNHDA and CDR2 SQIVND (reference sequence). The CDR3 length is 13 residues. The chain's CDR3 is CASSVRVVTEAFF. DNA of the CDR3: TGTGCCAGTAGTGTCAGGGTTGTCACTGAAGCTTTCTTT.

This chain connects TRBV5-7 to TRBJ2-7; D remains ambiguous. TRBV5-7 is an open reading frame, and its role is uncertain. The CDR3 length is 14 residues. V was trimmed by 1 base and J by 2 bases, leaving 10 bases between them. The CDR3 reads CASSLCHRTYEQYF. CDR3 sequence (DNA): TGTGCCAGCAGCTTGTGCCACAGAACCTACGAGCAGTACTTC.

The chain links TRBV11-2 to TRBJ2-1; TRBD2 aligns across 11 bases. V gave up 4 bases and J gave up 8 bases; unmatched junction bases: 10. CDR1 and CDR2 from the germline V gene are SGHAT and FQNNGV. The CDR3 is 16 amino acids. CDR3 residues: CASSSTSGSPSYEQFF. The CDR3 region has the DNA TGTGCCAGCAGCTCCACTAGCGGGAGCCCCAGCTATGAGCAGTTCTTC.

This clone was seen a few times. The chain is built from TRBV11-2 and TRBJ1-1, with TRBD1 matching over 8 bases. Unmatched junction bases numbered 8, after V lost 5 bases and J lost 3 bases. Looked up from germline, CDR1 is SGHAT and CDR2 is FQNNGV. The length of the CDR3 is 15 residues. This CDR3 reads CASSERQGPYTEAFF. As DNA, the CDR3 is TGTGCCAGCAGCGAGAGACAGGGGCCGTACACTGAAGCTTTCTTT. Based on the CDR3 plus reference TRBV11-2 and TRBJ1-1, the full variable domain is EAGVAQSPRYKIIEKRQSVAFWCNPISGHATLYWYQQILGQGPKLLIQFQNNGVVDDSQLPKDRFSAERLKGVDSTLKIQPAKLEDSAVYLCASSERQGPYTEAFFGQGTRLTVV.

J is TRBJ1-2 and V is TRBV18; TRBD1 is a possible D gene (6 bases). CDR3 length: 13 amino acids. The germline V and J ends were trimmed by 6 bases and 5 bases, with 13 bases remaining between them. Germline V gives CDR1 KGHSH, CDR2 LQKENI. The CDR3 protein is CASSEDRQYGYTF. The CDR3 DNA sequence: TGTGCCAGCTCTGAAGACAGGCAATATGGCTACACCTTC. The whole variable domain, filled in from reference TRBV18 and TRBJ1-2, reads NAGVMQNPRHLVRRRGQEARLRCSPMKGHSHVYWYRQLPEEGLKFMVYLQKENIIDESGMPKERFSAEFPKEGPSILRIQQVVRGDSAAYFCASSEDRQYGYTFGSGTRLTVV.

The chain uses TRBV18 and TRBJ2-7; TRBD1 aligns across 9 bases. V dropped 3 bases and J dropped 2; count of bases not matched to a gene: 5. From germline, CDR1 is KGHSH and CDR2 LQKENI. The CDR3 is 15 amino acids. The CDR3, as DNA: TGTGCCAGCTCACCTAGGACAGGGGTCACCTACGAGCAGTACTTC. As protein: CASSPRTGVTYEQYF.